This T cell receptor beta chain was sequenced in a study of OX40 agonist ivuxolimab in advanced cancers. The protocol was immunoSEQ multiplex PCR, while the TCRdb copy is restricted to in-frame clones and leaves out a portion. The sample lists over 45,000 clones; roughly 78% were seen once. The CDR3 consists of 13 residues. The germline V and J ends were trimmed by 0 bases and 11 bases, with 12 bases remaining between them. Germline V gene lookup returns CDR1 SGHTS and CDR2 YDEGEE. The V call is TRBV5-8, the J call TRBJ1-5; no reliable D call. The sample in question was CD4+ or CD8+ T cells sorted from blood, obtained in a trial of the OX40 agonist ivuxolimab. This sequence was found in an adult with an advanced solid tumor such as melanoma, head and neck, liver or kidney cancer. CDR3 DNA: TGTGCCAGCAGCTTGGAGTTAATGCAATCCCAGCATTTT. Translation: CASSLELMQSQHF.